Shown below are 14 T cell receptor beta chains from a single sample sequenced in a study of T cells after yellow fever vaccination. Each CDR3 protein is one row after TCRdb ran MiXCR on the 5' RACE reads. The profile shows about 240,000 distinct CDR3 sequences, 6.9% of them singletons. The sample consisted of CD4+ T cells sorted from PBMCs, taken 15 days after the yellow fever booster vaccination. The receptors stem from a man aged 25-45 years who received the YFV17D yellow fever vaccine.

This clonotype showed up many times. CDR3 sequence: CASSVNLASSYNEQFF. CDR3 in DNA: TGTGCCAGCAGTGTCAACTTGGCCAGCTCCTACAATGAGCAGTTCTTC. The chain joins TRBV25-1 to TRBJ2-1; D gene ambiguous. The V end was cut by 4 bases, the J end by 0 bases, with 13 bases between. The V gene's germline CDR1 is MGHDK and CDR2 SYGVNS. The CDR3 is made up of 16 amino acids.

This clonotype was seen repeatedly, ten times or more. The rearrangement uses TRBV30 and TRBJ2-1, with 12 bases lining up with TRBD2. Germline V gives CDR1 GTSNPN, CDR2 SVGIG (reference sequence). The J segment lost 9 bases and the V segment lost 4 bases, leaving 7 bases of the junction unmatched. This CDR3 has 14 residues. CDR3 DNA: TGTGCCTGGATCCTAGCGGGAGGGCCCGGTGAGCAGTTCTTC. Its protein is CAWILAGGPGEQFF.

This clonotype was detected a few times. This rearrangement joins TRBV4-3 to TRBJ1-1; D call uncertain. The CDR3 consists of 13 residues. Germline loops: CDR1 LGHNA, CDR2 YSLEER. The V end was cut by 4 bases, the J end by 1 base, with 7 bases between. CDR3 DNA sequence: TGCGCCAGCAGCCGTTGGGGGAACACTGAAGCTTTCTTT. The encoded protein is CASSRWGNTEAFF.

This clonotype was counted ten times or more. This sequence joins TRBV20-1 and TRBJ2-2; D unclear. V lost 3 bases, J lost 0 bases, and 8 bases lay in between. The CDR3 length is 14 residues. CDR1 DFQATT and CDR2 SNEGSKA come from the germline V gene (reference sequence). The CDR3 DNA sequence: TGCAGTGCTAGTTTTCCCTCGAACACCGGGGAGCTGTTTTTT. Translated: CSASFPSNTGELFF.

Turning to this clonotype: One base away lies a much larger clone, so this may be a sequencing read error. This chain uses TRBV18 with TRBJ1-4; D is undetermined. Trimming cost V 5 bases and J 6 bases, with 16 bases left between them. From germline, CDR1 is KGHSH and CDR2 LQKENI. This CDR3 comprises 15 residues. CDR3 protein: CASSAGLTPDEKLFF. The CDR3 DNA follows: TGTGCCAGCTCAGCCGGCCTGACACCGGATGAAAAACTGTTTTTT.

The V and J genes are TRBV5-8 and TRBJ2-7; TRBD2 might be the D (5 bases). The CDR3 has 13 amino acids. Germline lookup yields CDR1 SGHTS and CDR2 YDEGEE. Trimming removed 5 bases at V and 3 bases at J, with 12 bases between. The CDR3 DNA sequence: TGTGCCAGCAGACCGTTACGGGACTACGAGCAGTACTTC. Amino acid sequence: CASRPLRDYEQYF.

This chain links TRBV5-1 with TRBJ2-3; a possible D gene is TRBD1 (5 bases). Germline assignment: CDR1 SGHRS and CDR2 YFSETQ. V was pared by 4 bases and J by 2 bases, with 14 bases between. This CDR3 spans 15 amino acids. CDR3 sequence: CASSPWTNPTDTQYF. DNA for the CDR3: TGCGCCAGCAGCCCCTGGACAAACCCCACAGATACGCAGTATTTT. The full variable domain, its missing parts supplied by reference TRBV5-1 and TRBJ2-3, is KAGVTQTPRYLIKTRGQQVTLSCSPISGHRSVSWYQQTPGQGLQFLFEYFSETQRNKGNFPGRFSGRQFSNSRSEMNVSTLELGDSALYLCASSPWTNPTDTQYFGPGTRLTVL.

Ten or more counts support this clonotype. V usage is TRBV21-1 and J usage is TRBJ1-5. TRBV21-1 is annotated as a pseudogene. The CDR3 sequence is 10 residues long. The CDR3 region is CASPRAPQHF. CDR3 coding DNA: TGTGCCAGCCCAAGGGCCCCCCAGCATTTT.

This clonotype was counted between two and nine times. The chain links TRBV20-1 to TRBJ2-6; no clear D. The CDR3 extends over 15 amino acids. Trimming left V 2 bases short and J 1 base short, with 9 bases between. The germline V gene encodes CDR1 DFQATT and CDR2 SNEGSKA (reference sequence). The CDR3 loop reads CSARPAKSGANVLTF. As DNA, the CDR3 is TGCAGTGCTAGACCTGCCAAATCTGGGGCCAACGTCCTGACTTTC.

The chain recombines TRBV7-3 with TRBJ2-4, with 7 bases that match TRBD2. Germline CDR1 reads SGHTA; CDR2 reads FQGTGA. Losses at the gene ends were 0 bases for V and 8 bases for J; bases not matched to a gene: 1. The CDR3 is 13 residues long. The CDR3 here is CASSLTGGDIQYF. CDR3 sequence (DNA): TGTGCCAGCAGCTTAACGGGAGGGGACATTCAGTACTTC. The variable domain in full, completed from reference TRBV7-3 and TRBJ2-4, reads GAGVSQTPSNKVTEKGKYVELRCDPISGHTALYWYRQSLGQGPEFLIYFQGTGAADDSGLPNDRFFAVRPEGSVSTLKIQRTERGDSAVYLCASSLTGGDIQYFGAGTRLSVL.

This clonotype was counted a few times. The rearrangement uses TRBV7-2 and TRBJ2-7; D uncertain. The CDR3 is 14 amino acids. CDR1 SGHTA and CDR2 FQGNSA come from the germline V gene. Trimming shortened V by 2 bases and J by 5 bases, and 13 bases separated the two germline ends. CDR3 region: CASSLNPPPDEQYF. The CDR3 DNA reads as TGTGCCAGCAGCTTAAACCCCCCCCCGGACGAGCAGTACTTC.

V gene TRBV5-4 combines with J gene TRBJ2-5; D is unresolved. Between the trimmed V and J ends, which lost 3 bases and 3 bases, there was a span of 21 bases. Germline V gives CDR1 SGHNT, CDR2 YYREEE (reference sequence). This CDR3 comprises 17 residues. This chain's CDR3 is CASSWPILLEQKETQYF. For the CDR3, the DNA is TGTGCCAGCAGCTGGCCCATCCTACTGGAACAAAAAGAGACCCAGTACTTC.

V and J are TRBV20-1 and TRBJ2-3; TRBD2 is a possible D gene (6 bases). CDR3 length: 16 amino acids. Trimming took off 3 bases at V and 3 bases at J, with 19 bases between the two ends. The germline V gene has CDR1 DFQATT and CDR2 SNEGSKA (reference sequence). In nucleotides, the CDR3 is TGCAGTGCTAGTCGGGTAGCGGTAGACCTAACAGATACGCAGTATTTT. Translation: CSASRVAVDLTDTQYF.

V is TRBV6-5 and J is TRBJ2-2; 14 bases align to TRBD2. The trim removed 6 bases at V and 7 bases at J, leaving 7 bases unmatched. From germline, CDR1 is MNHEY and CDR2 SVGAGI. The CDR3 contains 16 residues. CDR3 in amino acids: CASSTRTSGRIGELFF. Here the CDR3 DNA reads TGTGCCAGCAGCACCCGGACTAGCGGGAGGATCGGGGAGCTGTTTTTT.